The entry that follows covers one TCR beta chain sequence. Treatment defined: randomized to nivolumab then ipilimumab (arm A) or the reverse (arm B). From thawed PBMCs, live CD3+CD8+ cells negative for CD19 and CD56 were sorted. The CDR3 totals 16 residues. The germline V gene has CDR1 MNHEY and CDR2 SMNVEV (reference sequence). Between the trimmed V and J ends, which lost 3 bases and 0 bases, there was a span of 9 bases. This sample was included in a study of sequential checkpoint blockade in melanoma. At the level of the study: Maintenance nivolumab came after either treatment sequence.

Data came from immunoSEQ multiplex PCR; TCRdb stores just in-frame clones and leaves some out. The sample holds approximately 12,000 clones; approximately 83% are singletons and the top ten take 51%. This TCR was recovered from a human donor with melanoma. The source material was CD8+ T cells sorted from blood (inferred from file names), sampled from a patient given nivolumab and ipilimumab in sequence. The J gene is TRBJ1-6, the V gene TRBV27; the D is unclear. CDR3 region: CASSFRDNSYNSPLHF. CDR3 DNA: TGTGCCAGCAGTTTTAGAGACAACTCCTATAATTCACCCCTCCACTTT.